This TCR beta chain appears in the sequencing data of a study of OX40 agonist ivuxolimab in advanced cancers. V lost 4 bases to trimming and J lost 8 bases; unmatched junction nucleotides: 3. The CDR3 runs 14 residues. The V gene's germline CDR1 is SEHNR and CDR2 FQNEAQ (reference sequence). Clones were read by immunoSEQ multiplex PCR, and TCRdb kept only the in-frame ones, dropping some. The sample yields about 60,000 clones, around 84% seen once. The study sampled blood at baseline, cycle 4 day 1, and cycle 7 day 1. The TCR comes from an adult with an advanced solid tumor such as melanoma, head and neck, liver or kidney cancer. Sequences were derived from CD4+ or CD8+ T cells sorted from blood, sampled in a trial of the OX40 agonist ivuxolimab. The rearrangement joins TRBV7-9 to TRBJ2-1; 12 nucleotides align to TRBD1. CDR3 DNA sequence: TGTGCCAGCAGCTGGGGACAGGGGGCGGATGAGCAGTTCTTC. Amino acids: CASSWGQGADEQFF.